The rows below give T cell receptor beta chains drawn from one sample of a study of cytomegalovirus exposure and HLA in healthy donors. Assay used: immunoSEQ multiplex PCR; TCRdb lists only in-frame clones, some missing. Of approximately 90,000 clones in the sample, 85% were seen once. Sequencing was performed on PBMCs. These receptors originate from a man aged 35-49 years in good health and CMV-seropositive. Each CDR3 is given without its conserved first and last residue. Expanded clones get a size class; other rows say once, few or many, or leave the size out.

clone size	J gene	V gene	CDR3 protein
NA	TRBJ1-2	TRBV4-1	ASSQDQGIGGGYT
NA	TRBJ1-3	TRBV29-1	SALGGNGSGNTIY
NA	TRBJ2-7	TRBV11-2	ASSLQAYEQY
NA	TRBJ2-7	TRBV7-9	ASSLSGGYEQY
NA	TRBJ2-3	TRBV7-8	ASSVRLPEILPTDTQY
NA	TRBJ1-2	TRBV6-1	ASKFQDTNYGYT
NA	TRBJ2-5	TRBV15	ATSRQQETQY
once	TRBJ2-7	TRBV27	ASSLIAPGRAWVEQY
few	TRBJ2-2	TRBV27	ASSPLERAGELF
NA	TRBJ1-2	TRBV15	ATSEDGQGNYGYT
NA	TRBJ2-5	TRBV6-1	ASSLGQGAWETQY
few	TRBJ2-7	TRBV6-1	ASSPDGGNYEQY
NA	TRBJ1-1	TRBV27	ASTTTGVNTEAF
once	TRBJ1-1	TRBV9	ASSVQGFDTEAF
NA	TRBJ1-6	TRBV19	ASRAGQIHSPLH
NA	TRBJ2-3	TRBV7-9	ASSLDGDRSTDTQY
NA	TRBJ2-5	TRBV7-9	ASSLQETQY
NA	TRBJ2-7	TRBV7-3	ASSSWGEGRKSAYEQY
NA	TRBJ1-2	TRBV28	ASRLFGGPNYGYT
NA	TRBJ2-2	TRBV25-1	ASSETRVAGELF
NA	TRBJ2-2	TRBV5-4	ASSLALEKANTGELF
NA	TRBJ1-4	TRBV9	ASSVGAGEKLF
once	TRBJ1-2	TRBV7-2	ASSLRLTGQGTYGYT
once	TRBJ2-1	TRBV15	ATSRDLGGEQF
NA	TRBJ2-1	TRBV30	AWSVLGGKDEQF
NA	TRBJ2-7	TRBV4-2	ASSQDVGGYEQY
NA	TRBJ1-5	TRBV30	AWSAQGNQPQH
NA	NA	TRBV6-1	ASSFDRGYYEQY
NA	TRBJ2-3	TRBV6-7	ASRRGTSGGSDTDTQY
NA	TRBJ2-7	TRBV2	ASSRLAGGISTYEQY
NA	TRBJ2-5	TRBV5-1	ASSWGLLQQETQY
NA	TRBJ2-3	TRBV6-6	ASSSGLSGTDTQY
NA	TRBJ2-7	TRBV19	ASSTTSGSKYEQY
NA	TRBJ1-5	TRBV6-1	ASTTTGNQPQH
NA	TRBJ2-7	TRBV30	AWSPRGGEQY
NA	TRBJ1-1	TRBV5-1	ASSPRDRGLNTEAF
NA	TRBJ2-5	TRBV5-1	ASSPRDRRQETQY
NA	TRBJ1-6	TRBV9	ASSVGGLGNSPLH
NA	TRBJ2-3	TRBV6-4	ASGGGERQTLTDTQY
NA	TRBJ2-7	TRBV28	ASNPPGRYEQY
NA	TRBJ2-3	TRBV7-3	ASSPSPSGGVTDTQY
NA	TRBJ1-6	TRBV14	ASSPHRGSPLH
NA	TRBJ2-7	TRBV2	ASNTRGGSGYEQY